This T cell receptor (beta chain) was identified during a study of T cells in Graves' hyperthyroidism and ophthalmopathy. Turning to the study itself: Peripheral blood was collected at initial diagnosis, before any treatment. Study-wide results and limits: Within blood appeared most thyroid clonotypes that had expanded above 0.001.

No ophthalmopathy progression within 18 months constituted stable Graves' hyperthyroidism. A roughly 10 ml volume of fresh peripheral blood provided the PBMCs. CDR1 and CDR2 from the germline V gene are SEHNR and FQNEAQ (reference sequence). The CDR3 is 15 amino acids. Germline trimming cut 3 bases from V and 4 bases from J; bases unmatched to any gene: 6. TCR beta CDR3 regions were amplified from RNA transcripts. RT-PCR in the first round (using the HTBI primer set) targeted the TCR CDR3. TCRdb re-called the multiplex PCR reads through MiXCR, storing one row per CDR3 protein. The sample consists of 550,000 to 800,000 distinct CDR3 sequences, 16% of them appearing once. This clonotype has at least ten counts. What it binds is unknown.

What was sequenced was blood. This TCR was recovered from a man in his late teens or twenties with Graves' hyperthyroidism. The rearrangement joins TRBV7-9 to TRBJ2-1; 7 bases fit TRBD2. The CDR3 here is CASSFRRTSYNEQFF. The CDR3 DNA reads as TGTGCCAGCAGCTTTCGCAGGACTAGTTACAATGAGCAGTTCTTC.